This T cell receptor beta chain was sequenced during a study of graft-versus-host responses after intestinal transplantation. At the level of the study: Multivisceral, liver-intestinal, or isolated intestinal transplants were given to recipients.

V lost 10 bases and J 4 bases, leaving 16 bases between the germline ends. The CDR3 length is 14 residues. Germline CDR1 MNHEY, CDR2 SMNVEV (reference sequence). Produced via immunoSEQ multiplex PCR; TCRdb's table is partial and in-frame only. The sample has about 36,000 clones, approximately 95% seen once. In the case of this clone: Its matching antigen is unknown.

Sequences were derived from unstimulated CD4+ T cells sorted from spleen or lymph node cells, sampled before transplant. V is TRBV27 and J is TRBJ2-2; possibly TRBD1 for D (5 bases). The receptor was derived from a human donor who was the organ donor for an intestinal transplant. Here the CDR3 DNA reads TGTGCCACCTCACGGACACCGGGCACCGGGGAGCTGTTTTTT. It translates to CATSRTPGTGELFF.